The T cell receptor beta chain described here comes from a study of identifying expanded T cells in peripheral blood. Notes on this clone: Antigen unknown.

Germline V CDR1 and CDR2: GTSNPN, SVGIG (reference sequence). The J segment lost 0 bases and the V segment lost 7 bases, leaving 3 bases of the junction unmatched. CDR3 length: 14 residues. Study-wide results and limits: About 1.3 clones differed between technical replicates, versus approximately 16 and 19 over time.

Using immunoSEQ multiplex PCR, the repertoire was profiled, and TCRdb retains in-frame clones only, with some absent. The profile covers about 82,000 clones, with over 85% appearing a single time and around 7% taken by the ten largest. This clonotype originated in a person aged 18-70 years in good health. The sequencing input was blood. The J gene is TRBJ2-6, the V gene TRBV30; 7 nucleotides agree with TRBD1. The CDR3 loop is CAFYRGSGANVLTF. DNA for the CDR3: TGTGCCTTTTACAGGGGCTCTGGGGCCAACGTCCTGACTTTC. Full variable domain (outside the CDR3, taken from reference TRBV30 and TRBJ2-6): SQTIHQWPATLVQPVGSPLSLECTVEGTSNPNLYWYRQAAGRGLQLLFYSVGIGQISSEVPQNLSASRPQDRQFILSSKKLLLSDSGFYLCAFYRGSGANVLTFGAGSRLTVL.